This T cell receptor beta chain was recovered during a study of blood T cell repertoires in COVID-19 (dated by TCRdb to 2020 to 2022). Context from the whole study: Samples from collaborators originated in the United States, Italy and Spain and spanned both the acute and convalescent phases of COVID-19. The material from the prospective study consisted of cDNA or gDNA derived from T cells, B-cell-depleted T cells, or PBMCs. Where available, HLA class I and class II types were taken from metadata supplied by the sample provider and were not determined by assay-based typing. The dataset comprised deeply sampled blood TCRbeta repertoires from subjects exposed to, actively infected with, or recovered from COVID-19. The samples were drawn from the first 160 participants of the ongoing ImmuneRACE study and from over 950 subjects provided by 6 global collaborators. The repertoires were made available in a free public database intended to serve as a resource for research on the immune response to SARS-CoV-2. Sample metadata almost always included a de-identified subject ID, COVID-19 status, age in years and sex.

Comments on this clone: Its cognate antigen has yet to be identified. No qualities accompany the bases; no much larger clone lies one base away.

TCRbeta CDR3 regions were amplified from genomic DNA by means of the immunoSEQ Assay, a bias-controlled multiplex PCR. From the authors' description of their analysis: Within the assay, amplification of reference gene primers was used to estimate how many nucleated cells each sample contained. To quantify the absolute abundance of each unique TCRbeta CDR3 rearrangement, sequence reads were collapsed and filtered. Productive Simpson clonality was computed per sample as the square root of Simpson's diversity index over productive rearrangements. Drawn from immuneACCESS, this table holds only the in-frame rearrangements with V and J called that TCRdb kept. Clones are partly lost; checked studies trace under half to an unresolved V gene and leave the rest unexplained. That table furnishes V, J and clone size, whereas the DNA furnished D and trimming. The table for this sample lists under 150,000 clones; roughly 90% of them were counted only once. Together, the top ten hold approximately 2.4% of the sample.

Points the paper makes about the study in general: The amount of clinical and demographic metadata varied by source and participant and was provided uncurated.

Collaborating institutions collected whole blood in K2EDTA tubes following their own protocols. For TCRbeta analysis, collaborators shipped samples in one of three forms: frozen whole blood, isolated PBMCs, or DNA extracted from either of those sample types. The sequence derives from a human donor in a cohort sampled during active COVID-19. Sequencing was carried out using peripheral blood.

CDR3 region: CASSLGASGNTIYF. At the DNA level, the sequence is TGCGCCAGCAGCTTGGGGGCTTCTGGAAACACCATATATTTT. Here the chain combines TRBV5-1 and TRBJ1-3, with the D gene too uncertain to name. Trimming at the junction amounts to 0 bases on V and 1 base on J, and the germline ends lie 5 bases apart. The germline V gene supplies CDR1 SGHRS and CDR2 YFSETQ. From cysteine to phenylalanine, the CDR3 is 14 amino acids long. Kept here is only the CDR3 DNA, which spans 42 bases and is read in frame from base 1.